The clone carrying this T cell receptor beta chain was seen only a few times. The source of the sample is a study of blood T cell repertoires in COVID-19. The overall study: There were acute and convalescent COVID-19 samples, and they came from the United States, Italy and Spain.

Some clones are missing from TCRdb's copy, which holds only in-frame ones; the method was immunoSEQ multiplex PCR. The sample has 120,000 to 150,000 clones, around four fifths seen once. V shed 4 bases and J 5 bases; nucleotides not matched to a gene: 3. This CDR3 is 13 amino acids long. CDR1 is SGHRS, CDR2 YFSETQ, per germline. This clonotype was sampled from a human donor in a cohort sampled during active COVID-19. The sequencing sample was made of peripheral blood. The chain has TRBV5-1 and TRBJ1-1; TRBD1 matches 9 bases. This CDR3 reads CASSIGQGTEAFF. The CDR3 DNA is TGCGCCAGCAGCATCGGACAGGGGACTGAAGCTTTCTTT.